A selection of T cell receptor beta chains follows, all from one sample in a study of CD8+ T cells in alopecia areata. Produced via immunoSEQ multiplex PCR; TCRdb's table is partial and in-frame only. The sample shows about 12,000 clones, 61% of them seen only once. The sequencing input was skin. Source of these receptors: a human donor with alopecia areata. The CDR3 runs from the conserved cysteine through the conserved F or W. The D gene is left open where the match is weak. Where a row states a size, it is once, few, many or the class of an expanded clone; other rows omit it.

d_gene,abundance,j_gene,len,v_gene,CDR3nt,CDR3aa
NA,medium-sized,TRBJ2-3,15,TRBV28,TGTGCCAGCAGCCGGCCTGCTCGGGGGACAGATACGCAGTATTTT,CASSRPARGTDTQYF
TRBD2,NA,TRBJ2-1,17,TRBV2,TGTGCCAGCAGTGGGGGACTAGCGGGAGAGTCTTACAATGAGCAGTTCTTC,CASSGGLAGESYNEQFF
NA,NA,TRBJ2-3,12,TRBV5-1,TGCGCCAGCAGGGGGCCGTCGGATACGCAGTATTTT,CASRGPSDTQYF
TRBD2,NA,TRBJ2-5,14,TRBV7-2,TGTGCCAGCAGCCCAATGACTAGCGGGGAGACCCAGTACTTC,CASSPMTSGETQYF
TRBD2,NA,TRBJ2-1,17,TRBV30,TGTGCCTGGAGAGGAGCGGGGGCCTCCCTGACTCATAATGAGCAGTTCTTC,CAWRGAGASLTHNEQFF
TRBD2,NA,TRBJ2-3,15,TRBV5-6,TGTGCCAGCAGCTCCGGGACTAGCAGCACAGATACGCAGTATTTT,CASSSGTSSTDTQYF
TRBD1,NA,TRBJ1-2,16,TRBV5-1,TGCGCCAGCAGCCGGCGACAGGGGGCGCAATTATTTGGCTACACCTTC,CASSRRQGAQLFGYTF
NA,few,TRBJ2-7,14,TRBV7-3,TGTGCCAGCAGCTTAACGGGGTACTCCTACGAGCAGTACTTC,CASSLTGYSYEQYF
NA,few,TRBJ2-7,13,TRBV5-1,TGCGCCAGCAGCTTGGGCGGCAACGCGGAGCAGTACTTC,CASSLGGNAEQYF
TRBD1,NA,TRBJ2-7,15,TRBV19,TGTGCCAGTAGCGTCATCGGGACAGCCGAGTACGAGCAGTACTTC,CASSVIGTAEYEQYF
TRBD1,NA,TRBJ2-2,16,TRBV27,TGTGCCAGCAGTTTATATGGGACAGGGGGTACCGGGGAGCTGTTTTTT,CASSLYGTGGTGELFF
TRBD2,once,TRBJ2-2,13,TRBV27,TGTGCCAGCAGTCCCCGGGGGGGCTGGGAGCTGTTTTTT,CASSPRGGWELFF
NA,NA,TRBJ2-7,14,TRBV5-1,TGCGCCAGCAGTGTAGGGACGTTTTCCTACGAGCAGTACTTC,CASSVGTFSYEQYF